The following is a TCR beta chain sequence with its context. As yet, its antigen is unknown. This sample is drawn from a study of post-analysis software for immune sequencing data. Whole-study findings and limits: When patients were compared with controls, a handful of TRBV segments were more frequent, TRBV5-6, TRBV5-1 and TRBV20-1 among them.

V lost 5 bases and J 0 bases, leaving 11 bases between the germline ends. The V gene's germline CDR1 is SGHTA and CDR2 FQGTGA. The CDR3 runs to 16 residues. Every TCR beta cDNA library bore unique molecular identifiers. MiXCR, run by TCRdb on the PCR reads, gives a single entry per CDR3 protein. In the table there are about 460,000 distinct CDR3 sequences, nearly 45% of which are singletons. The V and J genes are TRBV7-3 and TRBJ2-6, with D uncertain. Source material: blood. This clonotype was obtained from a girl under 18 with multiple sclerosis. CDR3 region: CASSPRLISGANVLTF. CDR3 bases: TGTGCCAGCAGCCCCCGCCTAATCTCTGGGGCCAACGTCCTGACTTTC.